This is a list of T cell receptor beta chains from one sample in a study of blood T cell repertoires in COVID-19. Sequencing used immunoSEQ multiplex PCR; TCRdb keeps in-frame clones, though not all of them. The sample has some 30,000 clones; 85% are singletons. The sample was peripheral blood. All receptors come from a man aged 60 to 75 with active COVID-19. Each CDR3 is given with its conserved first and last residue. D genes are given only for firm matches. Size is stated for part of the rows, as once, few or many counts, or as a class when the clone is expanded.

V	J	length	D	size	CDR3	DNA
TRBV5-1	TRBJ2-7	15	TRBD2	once	CASSSDWGGSYEQYF	TGCGCCAGCAGCTCGGATTGGGGGGGCTCCTACGAGCAGTACTTC
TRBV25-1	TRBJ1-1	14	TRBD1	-	CATTKQGRNTEAFF	TGTGCCACGACAAAACAGGGGCGGAACACTGAAGCTTTCTTT
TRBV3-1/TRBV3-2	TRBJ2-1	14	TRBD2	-	CASRRTSVSNEQFF	TGTGCCAGCAGGCGGACTAGCGTATCCAATGAGCAGTTCTTC
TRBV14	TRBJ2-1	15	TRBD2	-	CASSLTSGRRDEQFF	TGTGCCAGCAGCCTTACTAGCGGGAGGAGGGATGAGCAGTTCTTC
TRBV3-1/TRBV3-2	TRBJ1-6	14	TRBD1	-	CASSQGDRVSPLHF	TGTGCCAGCAGCCAAGGGGACAGGGTGTCACCCCTCCACTTT
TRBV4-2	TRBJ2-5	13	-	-	CASSQTRGETQYF	TGTGCCAGCAGCCAGACCCGGGGGGAGACCCAGTACTTC
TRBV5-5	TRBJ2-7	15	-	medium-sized	CASSLEKGPSFEQYF	TGTGCCAGCAGTTTGGAGAAGGGGCCCTCGTTCGAGCAGTACTTC
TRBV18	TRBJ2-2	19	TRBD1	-	CASSPPGQGTSLNTGELFF	TGTGCCAGCTCACCACCGGGACAGGGGACTTCCTTAAACACCGGGGAGCTGTTTTTT
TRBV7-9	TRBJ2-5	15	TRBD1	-	CASSSLGQGGETQYF	TGTGCCAGCAGCTCCCTGGGACAGGGAGGAGAGACCCAGTACTTC
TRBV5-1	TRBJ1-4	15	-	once	CASSFAGRGGEKLFF	TGCGCCAGCAGCTTTGCCGGGCGGGGGGGCGAAAAACTGTTTTTT
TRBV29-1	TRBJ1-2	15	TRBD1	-	CSVEDWGQGSYGYTF	TGCAGCGTTGAAGATTGGGGACAGGGTAGTTATGGCTACACCTTC
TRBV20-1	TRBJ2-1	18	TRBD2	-	CSASLPSLPSGSAHEQFF	TGCAGTGCTAGTCTCCCCTCACTACCCAGCGGGAGTGCCCATGAGCAGTTCTTC
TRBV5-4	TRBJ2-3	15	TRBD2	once	CASSFSTSGSDTQYF	TGTGCCAGCAGCTTCTCGACTAGCGGGTCCGATACGCAGTATTTT
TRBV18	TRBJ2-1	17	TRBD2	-	CASSYYPLAEGANEQFF	TGTGCCAGCTCATACTACCCACTAGCGGAGGGAGCAAATGAGCAGTTCTTC
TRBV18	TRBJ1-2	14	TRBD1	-	CASSYKGQGVGYTF	TGTGCCAGCTCATACAAGGGACAGGGGGTTGGCTACACCTTC
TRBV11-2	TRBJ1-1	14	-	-	CASSSLFGRTLAFF	TGTGCCAGCAGCTCCTTGTTCGGTAGGACTTTGGCGTTCTTT
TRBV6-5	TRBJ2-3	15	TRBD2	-	CASETSGSRWDTQYF	TGTGCCAGTGAGACTAGCGGGAGTCGGTGGGATACGCAGTATTTT
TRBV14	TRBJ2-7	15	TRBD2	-	CASSRDIAGGLGQYF	TGTGCCAGCAGCCGAGATATAGCGGGAGGCCTCGGGCAGTACTTC
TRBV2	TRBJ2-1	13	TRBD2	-	CASRWEGDNEQFF	TGTGCCAGTCGTTGGGAGGGCGACAATGAGCAGTTCTTC
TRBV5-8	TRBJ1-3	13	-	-	CASSSGQGNTIYF	TGTGCCAGCAGCTCTGGACAAGGAAACACCATATATTTT
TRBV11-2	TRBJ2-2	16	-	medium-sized	CASSPRGGPDTGELFF	TGTGCCAGCAGCCCCAGGGGAGGGCCCGACACCGGGGAGCTGTTTTTT
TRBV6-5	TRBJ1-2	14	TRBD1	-	CASSYKGQGYGYTF	TGTGCCAGCAGTTACAAGGGACAGGGTTATGGCTACACCTTC
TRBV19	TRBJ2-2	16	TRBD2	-	CASSPSGIRYTGELFF	TGTGCCAGTAGTCCTAGCGGGATTCGGTACACCGGGGAGCTGTTTTTT
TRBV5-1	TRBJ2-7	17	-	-	CASSLAKRTDGHYEQYF	TGCGCCAGCAGCTTGGCCAAACGGACCGACGGACACTACGAGCAGTACTTC
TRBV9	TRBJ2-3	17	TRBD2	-	CASSVAGLAGVTDTQYF	TGTGCCAGCAGCGTAGCGGGACTAGCGGGAGTTACAGATACGCAGTATTTT
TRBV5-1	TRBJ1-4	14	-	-	CASSYDRPNEKLFF	TGCGCCAGCAGTTACGACAGGCCTAATGAAAAACTGTTTTTT
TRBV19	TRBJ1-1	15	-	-	CASSPQGRMNTEAFF	TGTGCCAGTAGTCCCCAGGGCAGGATGAACACTGAAGCTTTCTTT
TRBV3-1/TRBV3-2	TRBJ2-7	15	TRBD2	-	CASSQVAGISYEQYF	TGTGCCAGCAGCCAAGTAGCGGGGATATCCTACGAGCAGTACTTC
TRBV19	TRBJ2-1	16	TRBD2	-	CASTSTPGLAYNEQFF	TGTGCCAGTACCTCGACCCCGGGACTAGCGTACAATGAGCAGTTCTTC
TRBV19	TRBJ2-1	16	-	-	CASSIISGDSYNEQFF	TGTGCCAGTAGTATTATCAGCGGAGACTCCTACAATGAGCAGTTCTTC
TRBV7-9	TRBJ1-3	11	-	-	CASSRGNTIYF	TGTGCCAGCTCCCGTGGAAACACCATATATTTT
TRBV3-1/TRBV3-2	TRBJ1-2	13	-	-	CASSQPGIYGYTF	TGTGCCAGCAGCCAACCAGGGATCTATGGCTACACCTTC
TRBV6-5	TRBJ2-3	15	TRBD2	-	CASRLAGGPTDTQYF	TGTGCCAGCAGACTAGCGGGAGGGCCAACAGATACGCAGTATTTT
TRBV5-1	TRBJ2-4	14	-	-	CASSQGTEGNIQYF	TGCGCCAGCAGCCAAGGGACGGAGGGGAACATTCAGTACTTC
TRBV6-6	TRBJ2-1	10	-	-	CASSSRVQFF	TGTGCCAGCAGTTCCCGGGTTCAGTTCTTC
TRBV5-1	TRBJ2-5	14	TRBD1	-	CASRGTGRQETQYF	TGCGCCAGCAGGGGGACAGGGAGACAAGAGACCCAGTACTTC
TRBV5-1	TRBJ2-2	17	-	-	CASSLSGQNLNTGELFF	TGCGCCAGCAGCTTGAGCGGGCAAAACTTGAACACCGGGGAGCTGTTTTTT
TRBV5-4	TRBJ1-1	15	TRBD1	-	CALDRGEVGNTEAFF	TGTGCACTCGACAGGGGTGAGGTAGGGAACACTGAAGCTTTCTTT
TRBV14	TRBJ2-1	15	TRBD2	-	CASSQASGRRDEQFF	TGTGCCAGCAGCCAAGCTAGCGGGAGAAGGGATGAGCAGTTCTTC
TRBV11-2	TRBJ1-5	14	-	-	CASSLTGPGQPQHF	TGTGCCAGCAGCTTAACAGGCCCAGGGCAGCCCCAGCATTTT
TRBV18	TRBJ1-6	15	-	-	CASSHNRASNSPLHF	TGTGCCAGCTCTCATAACAGGGCCTCAAATTCACCCCTCCACTTT
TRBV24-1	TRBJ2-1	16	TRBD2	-	CATSDPSGGSYNEQFF	TGTGCCACCAGTGACCCCAGCGGGGGATCCTACAATGAGCAGTTCTTC
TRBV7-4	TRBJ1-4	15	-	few	CASSKDSPTNEKLFF	TGTGCCAGCAGCAAGGACAGCCCAACTAATGAAAAACTGTTTTTT
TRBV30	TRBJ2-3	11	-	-	CAWTTRVDQYF	TGTGCCTGGACCACGCGAGTTGATCAGTATTTT
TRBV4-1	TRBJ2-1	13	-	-	CASSQDFGNKQFF	TGCGCCAGCAGCCAAGATTTCGGGAACAAGCAGTTCTTC
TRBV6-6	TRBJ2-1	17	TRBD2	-	CASSPSTTSGTYNEQFF	TGTGCCAGCAGTCCCTCAACTACTAGCGGGACCTACAATGAGCAGTTCTTC
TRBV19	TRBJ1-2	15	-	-	CASSVSGLANYGYTF	TGTGCCAGTAGTGTCTCGGGGTTAGCTAACTATGGCTACACCTTC
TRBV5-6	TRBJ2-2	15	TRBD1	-	CASSRGPGNTGELFF	TGTGCCAGCAGTAGGGGGCCGGGGAACACCGGGGAGCTGTTTTTT
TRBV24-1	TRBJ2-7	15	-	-	CATSAGQGLTYEQYF	TGTGCCACCAGTGCAGGACAGGGACTAACCTACGAGCAGTACTTC
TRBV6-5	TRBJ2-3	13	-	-	CASSQSNSGTQYF	TGTGCCAGCAGCCAGTCGAACTCGGGTACGCAGTATTTT
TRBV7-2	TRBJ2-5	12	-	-	CASSSASGTQYF	TGTGCCAGCAGCTCTGCTTCGGGGACCCAGTACTTC